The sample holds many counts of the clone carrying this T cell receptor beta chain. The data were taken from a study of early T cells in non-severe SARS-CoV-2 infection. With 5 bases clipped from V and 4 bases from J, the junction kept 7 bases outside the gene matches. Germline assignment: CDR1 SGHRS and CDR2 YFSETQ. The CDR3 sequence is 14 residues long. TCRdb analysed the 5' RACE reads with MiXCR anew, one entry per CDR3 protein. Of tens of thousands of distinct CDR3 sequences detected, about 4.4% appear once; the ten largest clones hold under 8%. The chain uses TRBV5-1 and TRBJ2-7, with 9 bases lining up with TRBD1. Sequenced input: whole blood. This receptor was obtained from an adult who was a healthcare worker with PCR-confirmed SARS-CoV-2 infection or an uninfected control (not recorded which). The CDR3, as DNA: TGCGCCAGCAGACCGGACAGGGGATCTTACGAGCAGTACTTC. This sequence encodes CASRPDRGSYEQYF.